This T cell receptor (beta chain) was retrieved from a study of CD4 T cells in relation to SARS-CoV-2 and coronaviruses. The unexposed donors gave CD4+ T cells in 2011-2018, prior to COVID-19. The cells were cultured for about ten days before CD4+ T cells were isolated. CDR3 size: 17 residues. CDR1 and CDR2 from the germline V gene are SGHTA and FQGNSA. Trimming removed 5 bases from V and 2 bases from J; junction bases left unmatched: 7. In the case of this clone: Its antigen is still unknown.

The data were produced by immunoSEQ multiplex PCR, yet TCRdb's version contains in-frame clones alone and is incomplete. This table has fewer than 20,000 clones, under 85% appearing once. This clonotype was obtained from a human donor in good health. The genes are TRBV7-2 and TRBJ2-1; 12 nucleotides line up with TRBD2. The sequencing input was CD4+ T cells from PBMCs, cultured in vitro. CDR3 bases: TGTGCCAGCAGCAGATGGACTAGCGGGATAACCTACAATGAGCAGTTCTTC. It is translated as CASSRWTSGITYNEQFF.